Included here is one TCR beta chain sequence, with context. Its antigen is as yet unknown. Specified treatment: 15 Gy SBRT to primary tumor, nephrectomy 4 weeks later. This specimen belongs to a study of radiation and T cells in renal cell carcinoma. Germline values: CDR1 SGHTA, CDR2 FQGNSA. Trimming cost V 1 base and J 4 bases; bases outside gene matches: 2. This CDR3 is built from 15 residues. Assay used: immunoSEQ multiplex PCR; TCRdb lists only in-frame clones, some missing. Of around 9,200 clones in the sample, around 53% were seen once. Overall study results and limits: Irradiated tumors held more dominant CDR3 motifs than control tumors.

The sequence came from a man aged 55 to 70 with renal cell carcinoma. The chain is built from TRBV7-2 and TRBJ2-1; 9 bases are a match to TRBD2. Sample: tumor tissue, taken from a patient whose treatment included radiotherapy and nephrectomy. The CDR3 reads CASSLGLAGYNEQFF. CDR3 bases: TGTGCCAGCAGCTTAGGGCTAGCGGGATACAATGAGCAGTTCTTC.